This TCR beta chain was recovered during a study of molecular identifiers for immune sequencing clone quantification. About the study: Five portions were made in replicates from RNA of 20,000 or 100,000 naive CD8 cells, and four underwent sequencing.

This clonotype showed up many times. Per the germline V gene, CDR1 is SNHLY and CDR2 is FYNNEI. Trimming stripped 7 bases from V and 1 base from J, with 13 bases between. This CDR3 has 14 residues. With 10%, 30% or 50% of RNA, roughly 17,000 to 1,000,000 naive CD8 T cells were sequenced. The use of previously described methods and listed TCR primers produced the bulk TCR libraries. MiXCR, applied by TCRdb to the PCR reads, yields one record per CDR3 protein. There are about 640,000 distinct CDR3 sequences in the sample; roughly 21% occur only once, and roughly 0.9% lies in the top ten. Sequenced material: naive CD8+ T cells from blood, with Jurkat cell RNA spiked in. Subset specified: FACS-sorted CD8+CD4-CCR7+CD45RA+ naive T cells. The source is a human donor in good health. Some libraries in this study had Jurkat cell RNA spiked in. V and J are TRBV2 and TRBJ2-5, with TRBD2 as a possible D gene (5 bases). CDR3 residues: CASIGSVPQETQYF. CDR3 in DNA: TGTGCCAGCATTGGTAGCGTTCCCCAAGAGACCCAGTACTTC.